This T cell receptor beta chain derives from a study of blood T cells in healthy people across ages. A second roughly 6 to 12 cycle PCR used barcoded and J-beta primers. TCRdb used MiXCR to reprocess the 5' RACE reads, holding one entry per CDR3 protein. The sample has 700,000 to 850,000 distinct CDR3 sequences; 53% are singletons. This CDR3 contains 14 residues. Trimming pared 3 bases from V and 6 bases from J, leaving 12 bases between. Germline V CDR1 and CDR2: SNHLY, FYNNEI. This rearrangement joins TRBV2 to TRBJ2-1; D is perhaps TRBD2 (7 bases). The sequenced sample was blood. This clonotype was sampled from an elderly man in good health. The DNA of the CDR3 is TGTGCCAGCAGTGAGTTGGGGGGGCCCAATGAGCAGTTCTTC. Encoded protein: CASSELGGPNEQFF.